These 15 T cell receptor beta chains share one sample of origin, sequenced in a study of control samples from healthy donors and cancer patients. The assay was immunoSEQ multiplex PCR, and TCRdb's table has in-frame clones only and misses some. The sample records 45,000 to 60,000 clones, about nine tenths being singletons. The sequenced material came from PBMCs. These receptors were taken from a man aged 55 to 70 with head and neck cancer.

The CDR3, as DNA: TGCGCCAGCAGCTCCCCCCGAGGGCAGGGCGGATCAGGTGAGCAGTTCTTC. Translation: CASSSPRGQGGSGEQFF. The J gene is TRBJ2-1, the V gene TRBV4-1; D may correspond to TRBD1 or TRBD2 (5 bases each). The CDR3 is 17 amino acids. Germline V gene data show CDR1 as MGHRA and CDR2 as YSYEKL. The ends were cut back, 5 bases at V and 9 bases at J, with 26 bases in the middle.

The chain combines TRBV6-1 with TRBJ1-2; tentatively, D is TRBD1 (5 bases). The germline V gene encodes CDR1 MNHNS and CDR2 SASEGT. Trimming left V 2 bases short and J 6 bases short, with 19 bases between. This CDR3 spans 16 amino acids. The CDR3 spells CASSEPHRKRSDGYTF. As DNA, the CDR3 is TGTGCCAGCAGTGAACCTCACAGGAAGCGATCCGATGGCTACACCTTC.

The chain employs TRBV28 and TRBJ1-6; D gene uncertain. The CDR3 spans 14 residues. CDR1 MDHEN and CDR2 SYDVKM come from the germline V gene. The V gene lost 3 bases and the J gene lost 5 bases, with 8 bases spanning the gap. Here the CDR3 DNA reads TGTGCCAGCAGTTTTATAAGTAATAATTCACCCCTCCACTTT. Its translation: CASSFISNNSPLHF. The entire variable domain, with the rest obtained from reference TRBV28 and TRBJ1-6, is as follows: DVKVTQSSRYLVKRTGEKVFLECVQDMDHENMFWYRQDPGLGLRLIYFSYDVKMKEKGDIPEGYSVSREKKERFSLILESASTNQTSMYLCASSFISNNSPLHFGNGTRLTVT.

V usage is TRBV18 and J usage is TRBJ1-6; 7 bases line up with TRBD1. The CDR3 has 16 amino acids. Trimming took 6 bases from V and 7 from J; bases not matched to a gene: 12. Germline V gives CDR1 KGHSH, CDR2 LQKENI. The CDR3 is CASSPSGTGVNSPLHF. The CDR3 coding sequence is TGTGCCAGCTCCCCCAGCGGCACAGGGGTAAATTCACCCCTCCACTTT.

The chain employs TRBV5-6 and TRBJ2-5; D is ambiguous. Trimming removed 7 bases at V and 2 bases at J, with 6 bases between. The germline CDR1 and CDR2 sequences are SGHDT and YYEEEE. This CDR3 is built from 11 residues. As DNA, the CDR3 is TGTGCCAGCCTAAATCAAGAGACCCAGTACTTC. This encodes CASLNQETQYF.

This sequence joins TRBV6-2 or TRBV6-3 and TRBJ2-1, with 11 bases that match TRBD2. J lost 7 bases, V lost 3 bases, and 8 bases had no gene match. Germline V CDR1 and CDR2: MNHEY, SVGEGT. The CDR3 is made up of 16 amino acids. For the CDR3, the DNA is TGTGCCAGCAGTTATAATAGCGGGAGGGCCTTGAATGAGCAGTTCTTC. Protein product: CASSYNSGRALNEQFF.

The chain has TRBV4-2 and TRBJ2-7, with TRBD1 as a possible D gene (5 bases). CDR3 size: 13 residues. The V gene lost 0 bases and the J gene lost 6 bases, with 9 bases spanning the gap. In germline, CDR1 is LGHNA, CDR2 YNFKEQ. DNA for the CDR3: TGTGCCAGCAGCCAAGATTCAGGGCTCGAGCAGTACTTC. Translating gives CASSQDSGLEQYF.

CDR3 coding DNA: TGTGCCAGCAGCTTAGTCGGGGACAGGGGGCATAATGAGCAGTTCTTC. It is translated as CASSLVGDRGHNEQFF. J is TRBJ2-1 and V is TRBV7-9; 12 bases fit TRBD1. CDR1 is SEHNR, CDR2 FQNEAQ, per germline (reference sequence). The V and J ends lost 1 base and 7 bases, in that order; junction bases with no gene match: 5. This CDR3 comprises 16 residues.

The V gene is TRBV2, the J gene TRBJ2-1, with D tentatively TRBD2 (6 bases). The CDR3 extends over 15 amino acids. In germline, CDR1 is SNHLY, CDR2 FYNNEI. V lost 5 bases to trimming and J lost 6 bases, with 17 bases between them. Here the CDR3 reads CASSLGLSSINEQFF. The CDR3 DNA reads TGTGCCAGCAGTCTGGGACTTAGCAGCATCAATGAGCAGTTCTTC.

J is TRBJ1-4 and V is TRBV3-1 (or the pseudogene TRBV3-2); no clear D. V was shortened by 1 base and J by 0 bases, with 15 bases between the two germline ends. This CDR3 has 18 amino acids. In germline, CDR1 is LGHDT, CDR2 YNNKEL (reference sequence). The CDR3 reads CASSQVWERVATNEKLFF. The CDR3 nucleotides read TGTGCCAGCAGCCAAGTGTGGGAGAGGGTGGCAACTAATGAAAAACTGTTTTTT.

This clone came up a few times. This chain uses TRBV11-2 with TRBJ2-3, with D perhaps TRBD2 (6 bases). The V and J ends lost 1 base and 0 bases respectively, with 11 bases between them. The germline V gene has CDR1 SGHAT and CDR2 FQNNGV. There are 16 residues in the CDR3. The CDR3 is CASSLGASASTDTQYF. The DNA of the CDR3 is TGTGCCAGCAGCTTAGGTGCTAGCGCTAGCACAGATACGCAGTATTTT.

The genes are TRBV9 and TRBJ1-1; 7 bases match TRBD1. The CDR3 has 14 amino acids. CDR1 is SGDLS and CDR2 is YYNGEE in the germline V gene. Trimming cost V 5 bases and J 3 bases; bases outside gene matches: 7. CDR3 residues: CASSRYRGDTEAFF. CDR3 in DNA: TGTGCCAGCAGTCGGTACAGGGGCGACACTGAAGCTTTCTTT.

This sequence joins TRBV2 and TRBJ1-4; D perhaps matches TRBD1 (6 bases). Deletions cut 4 bases from V and 6 bases from J, with 15 bases between. This CDR3 is built from 15 residues. Germline CDR1 is SNHLY and CDR2 is FYNNEI. In DNA form, the CDR3 reads TGTGCCAGCAGTGCGAGGCAGGGGAGACATGAAAAACTGTTTTTT. It codes for CASSARQGRHEKLFF.

The chain links TRBV19 to TRBJ1-1; 10 nucleotides line up with TRBD1. Germline CDR1 reads LNHDA; CDR2 reads SQIVND (reference sequence). CDR3 size: 15 residues. V shed 6 bases and J 4 bases; nucleotides not matched to a gene: 8. CDR3 DNA: TGTGCCAGTAGCCTGAAGAGACAGGGGGCCACTGAAGCTTTCTTT. Its translation is CASSLKRQGATEAFF.

The chain couples TRBV4-2 to TRBJ2-3; 9 positions match TRBD2. V dropped 1 base and J dropped 4; count of bases not matched to a gene: 0. The length of the CDR3 is 14 residues. CDR1 LGHNA and CDR2 YNFKEQ come from the germline V gene. CDR3 nucleotide sequence: TGTGCCAGCAGCCAAGGGACTAGCGCAGATACGCAGTATTTT. It specifies CASSQGTSADTQYF.